A single sample is the source of the 31 T cell receptor beta chains below, sequenced in a study of blood T cell repertoires in COVID-19. Sequencing was performed with immunoSEQ multiplex PCR; in TCRdb, only in-frame clones are kept and a portion is missing. Here the sample spans 300,000 to 400,000 clones, more than 75% being singletons. The source material was PBMCs or T cells enriched from blood (not recorded which). These receptors came from a woman aged 18-29 years who had recovered from COVID-19.

The chain links TRBV5-1 to TRBJ2-7; D is possibly TRBD1 (5 bases). Trimming stripped 3 bases from V and 0 bases from J, with 10 bases between. The V gene's germline CDR1 is SGHRS and CDR2 YFSETQ. This CDR3 has 14 amino acids. The CDR3 nucleotides are TGCGCCAGCAGCTCACAGGAATCCTCCTACGAGCAGTACTTC. It codes for CASSSQESSYEQYF.

CDR3 in amino acids: CASSEARGAVYGYTF. In DNA form, the CDR3 reads TGTGCCAGCAGTGAAGCGAGAGGAGCCGTCTATGGCTACACCTTC. This chain connects TRBV2 to TRBJ1-2, with D hard to call. Germline V gives CDR1 SNHLY, CDR2 FYNNEI. The CDR3 is made up of 15 amino acids. V was pared by 0 bases and J by 4 bases, with 12 bases between.

This chain joins TRBV7-8 and TRBJ2-7; perhaps TRBD2 as D (7 bases). V was cut by 4 bases and J by 1 base, with 17 bases left in between. The CDR3 length is 16 residues. Germline CDR1 is SGHVS and CDR2 is FQNEAQ. In nucleotides, the CDR3 is TGTGCCAGCAGCTCTTATGGGGGGGCGAATTCCTACGAGCAGTACTTC. Residues: CASSSYGGANSYEQYF.

This sequence joins TRBV7-2 and TRBJ2-5; 8 positions agree with TRBD1. Germline CDR1 SGHTA, CDR2 FQGNSA. V shed 5 bases and J 4 bases; nucleotides not matched to a gene: 9. CDR3 length equals 15 residues. In DNA, the CDR3 is TGTGCCAGCAGCACCGGACAGGGTGCGGGAGAGACCCAGTACTTC. This translates into CASSTGQGAGETQYF.

The rearrangement joins TRBV20-1 to TRBJ1-4; D is possibly TRBD1 (5 bases). Germline CDR1 and CDR2: DFQATT and SNEGSKA (reference sequence). This CDR3 is built from 11 residues. Trimming stripped 6 bases from V and 12 bases from J, with 14 bases between. DNA for the CDR3: TGCAGTGCAACCGGACACCCCCAACTGTTTTTT. This gives the protein CSATGHPQLFF.

The rearrangement joins TRBV5-4 to TRBJ2-7; 8 nucleotides match TRBD1. The CDR3 runs 15 residues. Trimming took 0 bases from V and 4 from J; bases not matched to a gene: 6. Germline V gives CDR1 SGHNT, CDR2 YYREEE (reference sequence). CDR3 loop: CASSLDQGALYEQYF. For the CDR3, the DNA is TGTGCCAGCAGCTTGGATCAGGGGGCTTTATACGAGCAGTACTTC.

The chain has TRBV30 and TRBJ1-3, with 8 bases matching TRBD1. This CDR3 is built from 14 residues. Germline assignment: CDR1 GTSNPN and CDR2 SVGIG (reference sequence). The trim removed 1 base at V and 4 bases at J, leaving 3 bases unmatched. The CDR3 here is CAWSAGTGGNTIYF. The DNA of the CDR3 is TGTGCCTGGAGTGCCGGGACAGGAGGAAACACCATATATTTT.

Turning to this clone: Within the sample, other DNA sequences also encode this same CDR3. This sequence joins TRBV2 and TRBJ2-7; 7 bases fit TRBD1. This CDR3 spans 13 amino acids. The germline gives CDR1 SNHLY, CDR2 FYNNEI. The J segment lost 3 bases and the V segment lost 7 bases, leaving 6 bases of the junction unmatched. CDR3 residues: CASTRQGFYEQYF. CDR3 DNA: TGTGCCAGCACGAGACAGGGATTCTACGAGCAGTACTTC. Full variable domain (rest looked up from reference TRBV2 and TRBJ2-7): EPEVTQTPSHQVTQMGQEVILRCVPISNHLYFYWYRQILGQKVEFLVSFYNNEISEKSEIFDDQFSVERPDGSNFTLKIRSTKLEDSAMYFCASTRQGFYEQYFGPGTRLTVT.

The chain combines TRBV7-3 with TRBJ1-6; 7 bases fit TRBD1. This CDR3 has 16 amino acids. Trimming cost V 4 bases and J 10 bases; bases outside gene matches: 13. The germline gives CDR1 SGHTA, CDR2 FQGTGA. In DNA form, the CDR3 reads TGTGCCAGCAGCTCGAGTTACAGGGGTTCGGGGTCACCCCTCCACTTT. Amino acids: CASSSSYRGSGSPLHF.

The rearrangement uses TRBV19 and TRBJ1-2; the D is unclear. V lost 6 bases to trimming and J lost 3 bases, with 17 bases between them. The CDR3 totals 15 residues. Looked up from germline, CDR1 is LNHDA and CDR2 is SQIVND (reference sequence). This CDR3 is CASRLSGQLDYGYTF. Written as DNA, the CDR3 is TGTGCCAGTAGACTTAGTGGGCAACTGGACTATGGCTACACCTTC.

V usage is TRBV6-5 and J usage is TRBJ1-1; TRBD1 agrees at 9 bases. CDR1 is MNHEY, CDR2 SVGAGI, per germline. CDR3 length: 14 amino acids. Trimming removed 5 bases from V and 5 bases from J; junction bases left unmatched: 6. CDR3 region: CASSPQGARTEAFF. The CDR3 DNA reads TGTGCCAGCAGTCCACAGGGGGCGAGGACTGAAGCTTTCTTT.

The chain carries TRBV7-9 and TRBJ2-1; tentative D call: TRBD1 (6 bases). Germline CDR1 is SEHNR and CDR2 is FQNEAQ (reference sequence). V was shortened by 5 bases and J by 5 bases, with 19 bases between the two germline ends. The CDR3 has 16 amino acids. CDR3 amino acids: CASSATTGKVNNEQFF. The CDR3 nucleotides are TGTGCCAGCAGCGCAACTACAGGGAAGGTGAACAATGAGCAGTTCTTC.

V is TRBV4-2 and J is TRBJ2-5; 7 nucleotides match TRBD1. J was trimmed by 3 bases and V by 1 base; bases with no gene match: 8. The CDR3 consists of 16 residues. Looked up from germline, CDR1 is LGHNA and CDR2 is YNFKEQ. CDR3 in DNA: TGTGCCAGCAGCCAAGCACATAGACAGGGAGAAGAGACCCAGTACTTC. It codes for CASSQAHRQGEETQYF.

The chain carries TRBV6-5 and TRBJ2-1, with D possibly matching TRBD1 (6 bases). The CDR3 covers 15 residues. Germline assignment: CDR1 MNHEY and CDR2 SVGAGI. Trimming shortened V by 5 bases and J by 4 bases, and 15 bases separated the two germline ends. The CDR3 nucleotides read TGTGCCAGCAGTCGAGGCTGGGACAATTACAATGAGCAGTTCTTC. Protein sequence: CASSRGWDNYNEQFF.

The chain couples TRBV9 to TRBJ2-1; maybe TRBD1 (5 bases). The germline V gene encodes CDR1 SGDLS and CDR2 YYNGEE. This CDR3 comprises 13 residues. V was clipped by 0 bases and J by 10 bases, with 11 bases between them. CDR3 nucleotide sequence: TGTGCCAGCAGCGTAGAGGGGTTAAGGGAGCAGTTCTTC. Its translation is CASSVEGLREQFF.

The chain recombines TRBV5-4 with TRBJ1-1; 12 nucleotides align to TRBD1. Germline-derived CDR1 and CDR2 are SGHNT and YYREEE (reference sequence). The V and J ends lost 0 bases and 5 bases, in that order; junction bases with no gene match: 11. The CDR3 has 18 amino acids. The CDR3 DNA is TGTGCCAGCAGCTTGGACCGGGACAGGGGGCGAAGTAGTACTGAAGCTTTCTTT. This gives the protein CASSLDRDRGRSSTEAFF.

This clone was counted between two and nine times. This rearrangement joins TRBV7-6 to TRBJ2-1, with 7 bases aligning to TRBD2. Looked up from germline, CDR1 is SGHVS and CDR2 is FNYEAQ. The CDR3 is 15 residues long. V shed 0 bases and J 7 bases; nucleotides not matched to a gene: 6. CDR3 DNA sequence: TGTGCCAGCAGCTTAGCCGCGGGGGAGCGGAATGAGCAGTTCTTC. Amino acid sequence: CASSLAAGERNEQFF.

The V gene is TRBV9, the J gene TRBJ1-2, with D unclear. The CDR3 has 13 amino acids. V shed 1 base and J shed 4 bases, with 8 bases lying between them. From germline, CDR1 is SGDLS and CDR2 YYNGEE. In DNA form, the CDR3 reads TGTGCCAGCAGCGTATCGGGGATCTATGGCTACACCTTC. Protein product: CASSVSGIYGYTF.

This sequence joins TRBV19 and TRBJ2-5; TRBD2 agrees at 11 bases. Germline V gene data show CDR1 as LNHDA and CDR2 as SQIVND (reference sequence). V trimming: 7 bases; J trimming: 2 bases; junction bases outside the gene matches: 9. This CDR3 has 16 amino acids. CDR3 DNA sequence: TGTGCCAGTAACATCGGGACTAGCGGCCTACAAGAGACCCAGTACTTC. Its translation: CASNIGTSGLQETQYF.

This clone is a singleton in its sample. This sequence joins TRBV19 and TRBJ2-7, with TRBD1 matching 12 bases. Trimming removed 4 bases from V and 2 bases from J; junction bases left unmatched: 3. The CDR3 length is 15 residues. Germline-derived CDR1 and CDR2 are LNHDA and SQIVND (reference sequence). The CDR3 here is CASSRGQGAPYEQYF. CDR3 bases: TGTGCCAGTAGTAGGGGACAGGGGGCTCCCTACGAGCAGTACTTC. Together with reference TRBV19 and TRBJ2-7, the CDR3 gives the full variable domain: DGGITQSPKYLFRKEGQNVTLSCEQNLNHDAMYWYRQDPGQGLRLIYYSQIVNDFQKGDIAEGYSVSREKKESFPLTVTSAQKNPTAFYLCASSRGQGAPYEQYFGPGTRLTVT.

This clone was found once. This chain connects TRBV18 to TRBJ1-2; TRBD1 matches at 10 bases. V lost 6 bases, J lost 5 bases, and 9 bases stayed unmatched. The CDR3 is 15 residues long. CDR1 KGHSH and CDR2 LQKENI come from the germline V gene. CDR3 sequence reads: CASSQDWTGGYGYTF. CDR3 sequence (DNA): TGTGCCAGCTCGCAAGATTGGACAGGGGGATATGGCTACACCTTC.

V is TRBV15 and J is TRBJ1-2, with D possibly being TRBD1 (5 bases). The V gene's germline CDR1 is LNHNV and CDR2 YYDKDF (reference sequence). The CDR3 covers 13 residues. Trimming left V 3 bases short and J 6 bases short, with 11 bases between. This CDR3 is CATSRATGHGYTF. The CDR3 DNA sequence: TGTGCCACCAGCAGGGCCACAGGCCATGGCTACACCTTC. The whole variable domain, remainder taken from reference TRBV15 and TRBJ1-2, is DAMVIQNPRYQVTQFGKPVTLSCSQTLNHNVMYWYQQKSSQAPKLLFHYYDKDFNNEADTPDNFQSRRPNTSFCFLDIRSPGLGDTAMYLCATSRATGHGYTFGSGTRLTVV.

The chain joins TRBV7-8 to TRBJ2-3, with 7 bases fitting TRBD1. After removal of 3 bases from V and 2 bases from J, the junction contained 8 bases not matched to a gene. The CDR3 runs 16 residues. In germline, CDR1 is SGHVS, CDR2 FQNEAQ. The CDR3 reads CASSFSDRAATDTQYF. The CDR3 DNA reads TGTGCCAGCAGCTTCAGCGACAGGGCGGCCACAGATACGCAGTATTTT.

The rearrangement links TRBV27 to TRBJ1-2; the D gene is possibly TRBD1 (6 bases). Trimming cost V 6 bases and J 4 bases, with 12 bases left between them. The CDR3 is 13 residues long. Germline V CDR1 and CDR2: MNHEY, SMNVEV (reference sequence). This CDR3 is CASRTGYLYGYTF. CDR3 bases: TGTGCCAGCAGGACAGGTTACCTCTATGGCTACACCTTC.

The chain is built from TRBV7-9 and TRBJ1-1; TRBD1 might be the D (6 bases). The V gene's germline CDR1 is SEHNR and CDR2 FQNEAQ (reference sequence). V lost 6 bases and J lost 1, with 9 bases in between. The CDR3 length is 13 residues. For the CDR3, the DNA is TGTGCCAGCAGTTCGGACAGGAACACTGAAGCTTTCTTT. This codes for CASSSDRNTEAFF.

This chain connects TRBV9 to TRBJ2-3, with a possible D match to TRBD2 (6 bases). The ends were cut back, 2 bases at V and 2 bases at J, with 18 bases in the middle. CDR3 length equals 17 residues. Germline V gene data show CDR1 as SGDLS and CDR2 as YYNGEE. The CDR3 nucleotides are TGTGCCAGCAGCGTGGAGGGGTCTTCACCGCACACAGATACGCAGTATTTT. It is translated as CASSVEGSSPHTDTQYF.

This chain joins TRBV6-6 and TRBJ1-2; D ambiguous. Looked up from germline, CDR1 is MNHNY and CDR2 is SVGAGI (reference sequence). V was trimmed by 4 bases and J by 6 bases, leaving 9 bases between them. The CDR3 is made up of 12 amino acids. The DNA for the CDR3 is TGTGCCAGCAGTTCGTTTGAGGATGGCTACACCTTC. The encoded protein is CASSSFEDGYTF.

The chain recombines TRBV27 with TRBJ1-5; maybe TRBD1 (5 bases). CDR1 is MNHEY and CDR2 is SMNVEV in the germline V gene (reference sequence). Trimming removed 8 bases at V and 6 bases at J, with 20 bases between. The CDR3 totals 15 residues. CDR3 coding DNA: TGTGCCAGCGCCCCTGGGGGGGATAGTGGTCAGCCCCAGCATTTT. This sequence encodes CASAPGGDSGQPQHF.

V and J are TRBV29-1 and TRBJ2-5, with 7 bases matching TRBD1. Germline values: CDR1 SQVTM, CDR2 ANQGSEA. Unmatched junction bases numbered 9, after V lost 7 bases and J lost 1 base. The CDR3 has 14 amino acids. The CDR3 protein is CSAMDRTSQETQYF. In nucleotides, the CDR3 is TGCAGCGCCATGGACAGGACCTCCCAAGAGACCCAGTACTTC.

The J gene is TRBJ2-3, the V gene TRBV4-1; possibly TRBD1 for D (6 bases). CDR1 and CDR2 from the germline V gene are MGHRA and YSYEKL. The CDR3 length is 16 residues. Deletions cut 2 bases from V and 6 bases from J, with 18 bases between. The DNA for the CDR3 is TGCGCCAGCAGCCAAAATATATTAGGGGGAACGGATACGCAGTATTTT. This gives the protein CASSQNILGGTDTQYF.

DNA for the CDR3: TGCAGCGTTGAAGGTTGGACAGGGATCTCCTACGAGCAGTACTTC. Translated, it gives CSVEGWTGISYEQYF. The V call is TRBV29-1, the J call TRBJ2-7; 8 bases are a match to TRBD1. The CDR3 is 15 amino acids. Germline trimming cut 1 base from V and 0 bases from J; bases unmatched to any gene: 5. Germline V lookup: CDR1 SQVTM, CDR2 ANQGSEA.